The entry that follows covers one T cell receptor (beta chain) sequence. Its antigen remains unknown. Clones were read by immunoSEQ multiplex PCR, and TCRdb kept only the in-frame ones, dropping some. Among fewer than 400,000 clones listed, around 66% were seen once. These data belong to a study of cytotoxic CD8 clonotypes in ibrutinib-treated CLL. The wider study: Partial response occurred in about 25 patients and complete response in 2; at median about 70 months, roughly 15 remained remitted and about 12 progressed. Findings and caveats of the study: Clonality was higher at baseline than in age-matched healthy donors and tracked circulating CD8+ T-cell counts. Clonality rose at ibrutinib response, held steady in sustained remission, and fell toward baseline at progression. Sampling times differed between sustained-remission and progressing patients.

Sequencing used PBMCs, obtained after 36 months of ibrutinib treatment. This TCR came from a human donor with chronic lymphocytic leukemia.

The DNA of the CDR3 is TGTGCCAGCAGTATCGGACAGGGGGCAGGAGAGACCCAGTACTTC. Protein sequence: CASSIGQGAGETQYF. The chain combines TRBV6-5 with TRBJ2-5; 11 bases line up with TRBD1. The germline CDR1 and CDR2 sequences are MNHEY and SVGAGI. This CDR3 is 15 amino acids long. Trimming removed 5 bases from V and 4 bases from J; junction bases left unmatched: 6.